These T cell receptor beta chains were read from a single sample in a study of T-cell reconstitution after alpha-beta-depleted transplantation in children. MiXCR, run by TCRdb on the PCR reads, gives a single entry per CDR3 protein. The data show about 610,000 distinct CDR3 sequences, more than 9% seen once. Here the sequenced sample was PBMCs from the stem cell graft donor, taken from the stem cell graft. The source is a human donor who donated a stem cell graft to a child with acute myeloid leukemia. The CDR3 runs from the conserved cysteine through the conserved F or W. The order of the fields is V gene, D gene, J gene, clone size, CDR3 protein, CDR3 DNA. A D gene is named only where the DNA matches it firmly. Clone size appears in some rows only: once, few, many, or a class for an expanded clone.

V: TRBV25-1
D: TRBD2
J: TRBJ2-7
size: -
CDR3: CASSVGLAGEGYEQYF
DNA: TGTGCCAGCAGTGTCGGACTAGCGGGAGAGGGCTACGAGCAGTACTTC

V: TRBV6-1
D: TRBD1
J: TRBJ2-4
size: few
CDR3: CASSVTGDFVGNAKNIQYF
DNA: TGTGCCAGCAGTGTCACAGGGGATTTCGTCGGGAATGCCAAAAACATTCAGTACTTC

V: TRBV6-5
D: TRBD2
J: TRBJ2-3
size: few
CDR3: CASSYGGSVTDTQYF
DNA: TGTGCCAGCAGTTACGGCGGGAGTGTTACAGATACGCAGTATTTT

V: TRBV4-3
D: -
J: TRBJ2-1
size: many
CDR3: CASSQVRPKGEQFF
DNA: TGCGCCAGCAGCCAAGTGAGGCCGAAGGGTGAGCAGTTCTTC

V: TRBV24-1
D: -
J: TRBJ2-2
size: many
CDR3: CATSDNSGSNTGELFF
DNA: TGTGCCACCAGTGATAACTCGGGGTCGAACACCGGGGAGCTGTTTTTT

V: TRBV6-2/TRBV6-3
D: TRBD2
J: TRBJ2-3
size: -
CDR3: CASSYLGTSGSTDTQYF
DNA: TGTGCCAGCAGTTACCTCGGGACTAGCGGGAGCACAGATACGCAGTATTTT

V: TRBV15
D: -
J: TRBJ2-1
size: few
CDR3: CATSRDLSDEQFF
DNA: TGTGCCACCAGCAGAGATTTGAGCGATGAGCAGTTCTTC

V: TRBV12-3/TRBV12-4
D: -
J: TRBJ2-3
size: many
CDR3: CASRRLTESTDTQYF
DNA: TGTGCCAGCAGGCGACTAACCGAAAGCACAGATACGCAGTATTTT

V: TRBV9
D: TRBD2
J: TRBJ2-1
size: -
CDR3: CASSIFSGRAANEQFF
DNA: TGTGCCAGCAGCATATTTAGCGGGAGGGCCGCGAATGAGCAGTTCTTC

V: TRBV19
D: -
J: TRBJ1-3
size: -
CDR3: CASSTPGDVLGNTIYF
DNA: TGTGCCAGTAGTACTCCGGGGGACGTCTTGGGAAACACCATATATTTT

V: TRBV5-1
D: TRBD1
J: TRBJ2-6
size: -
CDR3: CASSWTGPQTSGANVLTF
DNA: TGCGCCAGCAGCTGGACAGGGCCTCAAACCTCTGGGGCCAACGTCCTGACTTTC

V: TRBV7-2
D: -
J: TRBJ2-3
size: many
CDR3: CASSLKALEDTQYF
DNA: TGTGCCAGCAGCTTAAAAGCATTGGAGGATACGCAGTATTTT

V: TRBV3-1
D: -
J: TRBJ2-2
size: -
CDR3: CASSPIHRNTGELFF
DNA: TGTGCCAGCAGCCCCATACACCGGAACACCGGGGAGCTGTTTTTT

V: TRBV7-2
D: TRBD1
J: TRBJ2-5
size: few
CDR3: CASSRAITGAETQYF
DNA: TGTGCCAGCAGCCGTGCAATTACAGGGGCAGAGACCCAGTACTTC

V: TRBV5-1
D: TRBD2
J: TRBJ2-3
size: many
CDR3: CASSLAGPSTDTQYF
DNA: TGTGCCAGCAGCTTAGCGGGTCCTAGCACAGATACGCAGTATTTT

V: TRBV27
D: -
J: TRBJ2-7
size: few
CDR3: CASSPPMGYEQYF
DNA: TGTGCCAGCTCCCCGCCAATGGGGTACGAGCAGTACTTC

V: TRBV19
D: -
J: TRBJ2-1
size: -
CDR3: CASRTQNNEQFF
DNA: TGTGCCAGTAGAACACAAAACAATGAGCAGTTCTTC

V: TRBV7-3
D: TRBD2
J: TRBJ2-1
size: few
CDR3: CASSLSGSGMEEQFF
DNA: TGTGCCAGCAGCCTTAGCGGGAGCGGAATGGAGGAGCAGTTCTTC

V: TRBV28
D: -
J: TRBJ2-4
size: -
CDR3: CASSLAAPETHIQYF
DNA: TGTGCCAGCAGTTTAGCGGCCCCGGAGACCCACATTCAGTACTTC

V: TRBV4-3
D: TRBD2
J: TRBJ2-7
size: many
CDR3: CASSPGGGQGPYEQYF
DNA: TGCGCCAGCAGCCCGGGCGGGGGGCAGGGACCCTACGAGCAGTACTTC

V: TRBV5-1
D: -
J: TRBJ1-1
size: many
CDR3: CASSFGQLTNTEAFF
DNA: TGCGCCAGCAGCTTTGGACAGCTAACGAACACTGAAGCTTTCTTT

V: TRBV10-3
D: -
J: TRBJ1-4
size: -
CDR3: CAISESMGQGNEKLFF
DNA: TGTGCCATCAGTGAGTCGATGGGGCAGGGGAACGAAAAACTGTTTTTT

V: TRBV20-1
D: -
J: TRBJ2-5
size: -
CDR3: CSAPRGGIWETQYF
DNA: TGCAGTGCTCCGCGTGGAGGTATCTGGGAGACCCAGTACTTC

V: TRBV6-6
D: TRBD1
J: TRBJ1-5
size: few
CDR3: CATLDRGDQPQHF
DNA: TGTGCCACATTGGACAGGGGGGATCAGCCCCAGCATTTT

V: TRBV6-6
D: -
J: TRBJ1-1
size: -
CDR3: CASSTTNEAFF
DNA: TGTGCCAGCAGCACTACTAATGAAGCTTTCTTT